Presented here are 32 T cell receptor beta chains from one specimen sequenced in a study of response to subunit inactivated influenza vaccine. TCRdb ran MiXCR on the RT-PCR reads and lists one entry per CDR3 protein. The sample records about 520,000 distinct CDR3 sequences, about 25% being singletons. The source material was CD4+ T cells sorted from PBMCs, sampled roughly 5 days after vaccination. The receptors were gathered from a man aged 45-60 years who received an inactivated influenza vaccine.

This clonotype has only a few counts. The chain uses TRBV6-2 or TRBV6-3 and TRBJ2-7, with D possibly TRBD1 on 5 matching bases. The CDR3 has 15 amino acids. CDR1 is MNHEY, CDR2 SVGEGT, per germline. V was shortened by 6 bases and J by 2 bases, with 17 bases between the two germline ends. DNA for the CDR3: TGTGCCAGCAGCAAGACAGCTTACCAAACCTACGAGCAGTACTTC. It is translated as CASSKTAYQTYEQYF.

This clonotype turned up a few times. CDR3 nucleotide sequence: TGTGCCAGCAGCACAAGGACAGGCTCTAATGAAAAACTGTTTTTT. Encoded protein: CASSTRTGSNEKLFF. The V and J genes are TRBV7-9 and TRBJ1-4; TRBD1 agrees at 7 bases. This CDR3 has 15 amino acids. After removal of 5 bases from V and 3 bases from J, the junction contained 6 bases not matched to a gene. From germline, CDR1 is SEHNR and CDR2 FQNEAQ (reference sequence).

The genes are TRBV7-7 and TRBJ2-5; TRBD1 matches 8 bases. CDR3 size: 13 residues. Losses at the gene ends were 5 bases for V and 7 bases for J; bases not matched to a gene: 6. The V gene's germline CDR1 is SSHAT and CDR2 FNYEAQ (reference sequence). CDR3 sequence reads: CASSVGQGGTQYF. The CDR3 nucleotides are TGTGCCAGCAGCGTCGGACAGGGCGGGACCCAGTACTTC.

The CDR3 DNA sequence: TGTGCCAGCAGCCACCCCTTGGGGGTAAGCACTGAAGCTTTCTTT. It specifies CASSHPLGVSTEAFF. The V gene is TRBV3-1, the J gene TRBJ1-1; TRBD1 might be the D (5 bases). This CDR3 region has 15 residues. CDR1 is LGHDT and CDR2 is YNNKEL in the germline V gene (reference sequence). The V end was cut by 3 bases, the J end by 4 bases, with 15 bases between.

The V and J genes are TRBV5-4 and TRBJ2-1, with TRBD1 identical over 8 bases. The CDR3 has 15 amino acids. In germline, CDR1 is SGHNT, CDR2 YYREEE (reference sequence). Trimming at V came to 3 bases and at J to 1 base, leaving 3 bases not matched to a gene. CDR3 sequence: CASSSWTGSYNEQFF. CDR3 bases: TGTGCCAGCAGCTCTTGGACAGGGTCCTACAATGAGCAGTTCTTC.

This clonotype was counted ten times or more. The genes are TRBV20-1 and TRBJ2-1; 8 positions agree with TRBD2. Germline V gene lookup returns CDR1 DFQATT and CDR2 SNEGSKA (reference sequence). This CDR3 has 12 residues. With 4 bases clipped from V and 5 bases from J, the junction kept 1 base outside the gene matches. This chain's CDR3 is CSATGGHNEQFF. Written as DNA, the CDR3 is TGCAGTGCTACGGGGGGGCACAATGAGCAGTTCTTC.

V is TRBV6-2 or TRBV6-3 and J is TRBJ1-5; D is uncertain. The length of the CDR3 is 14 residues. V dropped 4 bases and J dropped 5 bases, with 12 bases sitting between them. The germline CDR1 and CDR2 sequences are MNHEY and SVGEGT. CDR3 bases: TGTGCCAGCAGTTTAATTATATTTGATCAGCCCCAGCATTTT. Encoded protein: CASSLIIFDQPQHF.

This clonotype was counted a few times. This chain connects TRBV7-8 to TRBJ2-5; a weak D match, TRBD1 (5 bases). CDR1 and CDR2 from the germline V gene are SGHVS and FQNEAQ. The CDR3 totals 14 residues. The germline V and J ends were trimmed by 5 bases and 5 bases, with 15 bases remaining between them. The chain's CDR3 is CASSVSQGWETQYF. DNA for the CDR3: TGTGCCAGCAGCGTTAGTCAGGGATGGGAGACCCAGTACTTC.

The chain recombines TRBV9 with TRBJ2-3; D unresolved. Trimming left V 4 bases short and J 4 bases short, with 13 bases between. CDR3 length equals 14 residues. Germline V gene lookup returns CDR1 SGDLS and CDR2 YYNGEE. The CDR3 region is CASSKGITADTQYF. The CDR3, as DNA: TGTGCCAGCAGCAAAGGGATTACCGCAGATACGCAGTATTTT.

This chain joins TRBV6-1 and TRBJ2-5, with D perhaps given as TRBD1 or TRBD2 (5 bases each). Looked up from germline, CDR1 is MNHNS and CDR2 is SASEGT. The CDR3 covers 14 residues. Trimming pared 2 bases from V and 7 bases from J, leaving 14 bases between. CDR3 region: CASSEYPGGGTQYF. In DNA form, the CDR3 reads TGTGCCAGCAGTGAATACCCCGGTGGGGGGACCCAGTACTTC.

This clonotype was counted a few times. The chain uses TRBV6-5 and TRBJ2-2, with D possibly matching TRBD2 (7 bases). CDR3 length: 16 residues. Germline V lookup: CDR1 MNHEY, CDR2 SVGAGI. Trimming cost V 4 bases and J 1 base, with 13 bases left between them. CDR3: CASSWTGGRNTGELFF. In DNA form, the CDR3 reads TGTGCCAGCAGTTGGACGGGGGGCAGGAACACCGGGGAGCTGTTTTTT.

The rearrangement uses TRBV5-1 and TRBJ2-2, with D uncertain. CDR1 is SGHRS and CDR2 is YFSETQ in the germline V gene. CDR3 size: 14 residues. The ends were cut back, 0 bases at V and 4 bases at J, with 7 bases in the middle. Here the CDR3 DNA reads TGCGCCAGCAGCTTGGCCATGGTCACCGGGGAGCTGTTTTTT. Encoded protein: CASSLAMVTGELFF.

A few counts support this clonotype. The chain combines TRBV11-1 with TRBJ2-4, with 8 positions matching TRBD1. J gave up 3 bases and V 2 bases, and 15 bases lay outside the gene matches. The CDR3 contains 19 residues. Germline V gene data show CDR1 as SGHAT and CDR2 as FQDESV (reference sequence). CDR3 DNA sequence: TGTGCCAGCAGCTTATTCCTGATCGCCGGGACAGGACACAAAAACATTCAGTACTTC. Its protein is CASSLFLIAGTGHKNIQYF. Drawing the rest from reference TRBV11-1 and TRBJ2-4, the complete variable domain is EAEVAQSPRYKITEKSQAVAFWCDPISGHATLYWYRQILGQGPELLVQFQDESVVDDSQLPKDRFSAERLKGVDSTLKIQPAELGDSAMYLCASSLFLIAGTGHKNIQYFGAGTRLSVL.

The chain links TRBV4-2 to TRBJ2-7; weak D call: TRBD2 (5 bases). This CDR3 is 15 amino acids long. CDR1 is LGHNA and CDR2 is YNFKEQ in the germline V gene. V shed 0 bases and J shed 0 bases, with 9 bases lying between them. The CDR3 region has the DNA TGTGCCAGCAGCCAAGATCCGGGAAGCTCCTACGAGCAGTACTTC. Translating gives CASSQDPGSSYEQYF.

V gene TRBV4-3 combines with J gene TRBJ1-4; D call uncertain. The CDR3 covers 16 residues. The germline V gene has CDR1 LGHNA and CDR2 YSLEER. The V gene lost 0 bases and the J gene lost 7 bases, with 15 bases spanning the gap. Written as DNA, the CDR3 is TGCGCCAGCAGCCAAGATGTGGGTGGGAAAGTTGAAAAACTGTTTTTT. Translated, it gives CASSQDVGGKVEKLFF.

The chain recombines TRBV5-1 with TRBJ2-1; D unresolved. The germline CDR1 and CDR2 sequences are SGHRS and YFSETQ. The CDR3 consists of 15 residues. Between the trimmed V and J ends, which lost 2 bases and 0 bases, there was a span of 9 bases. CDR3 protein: CASSFGPTSYNEQFF. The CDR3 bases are TGCGCCAGCAGCTTTGGGCCGACCTCCTACAATGAGCAGTTCTTC.

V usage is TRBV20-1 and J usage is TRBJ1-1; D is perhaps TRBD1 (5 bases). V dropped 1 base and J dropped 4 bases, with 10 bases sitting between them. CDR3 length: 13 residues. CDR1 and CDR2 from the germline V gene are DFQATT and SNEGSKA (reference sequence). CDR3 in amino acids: CSARGGVGTEAFF. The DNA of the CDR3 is TGCAGTGCTAGAGGGGGGGTGGGCACTGAAGCTTTCTTT.

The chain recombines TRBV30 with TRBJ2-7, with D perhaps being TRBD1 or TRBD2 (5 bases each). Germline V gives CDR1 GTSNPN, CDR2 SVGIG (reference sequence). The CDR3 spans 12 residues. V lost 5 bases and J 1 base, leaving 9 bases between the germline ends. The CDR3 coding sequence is TGTGCCTGGGCCGAGGGGTCCTACGAGCAGTACTTC. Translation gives CAWAEGSYEQYF. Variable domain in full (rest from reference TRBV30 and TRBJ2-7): SQTIHQWPATLVQPVGSPLSLECTVEGTSNPNLYWYRQAAGRGLQLLFYSVGIGQISSEVPQNLSASRPQDRQFILSSKKLLLSDSGFYLCAWAEGSYEQYFGPGTRLTVT.

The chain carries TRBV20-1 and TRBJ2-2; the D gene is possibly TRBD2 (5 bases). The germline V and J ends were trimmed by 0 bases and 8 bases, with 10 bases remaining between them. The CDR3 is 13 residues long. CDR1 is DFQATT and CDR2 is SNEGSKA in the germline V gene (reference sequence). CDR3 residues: CSARDLGVGELFF. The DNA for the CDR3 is TGCAGTGCTAGAGATCTCGGGGTTGGGGAGCTGTTTTTT.

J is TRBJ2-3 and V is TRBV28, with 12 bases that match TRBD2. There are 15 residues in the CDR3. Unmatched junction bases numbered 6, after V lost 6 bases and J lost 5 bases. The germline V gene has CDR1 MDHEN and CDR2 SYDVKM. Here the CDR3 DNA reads TGTGCCAGCAGAACACTAGCGGGAGGCGGAGATACGCAGTATTTT. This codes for CASRTLAGGGDTQYF.

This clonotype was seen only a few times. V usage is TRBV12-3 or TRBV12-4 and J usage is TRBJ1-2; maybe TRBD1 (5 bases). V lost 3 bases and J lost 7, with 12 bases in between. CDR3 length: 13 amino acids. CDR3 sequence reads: CASSFYQGSGYTF. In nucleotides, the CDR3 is TGTGCCAGCAGTTTTTATCAGGGATCTGGCTACACCTTC.

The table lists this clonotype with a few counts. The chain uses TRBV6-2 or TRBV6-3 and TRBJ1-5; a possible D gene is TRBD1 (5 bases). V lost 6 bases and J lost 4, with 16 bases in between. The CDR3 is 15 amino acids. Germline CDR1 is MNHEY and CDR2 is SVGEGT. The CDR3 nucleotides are TGTGCCAGCAGAACGACCGGGGGGTATAATCAGCCCCAGCATTTT. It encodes CASRTTGGYNQPQHF.

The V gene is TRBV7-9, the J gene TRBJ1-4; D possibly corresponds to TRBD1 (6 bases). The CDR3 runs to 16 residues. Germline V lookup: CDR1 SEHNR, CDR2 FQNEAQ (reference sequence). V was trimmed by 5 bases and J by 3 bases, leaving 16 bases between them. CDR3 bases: TGTGCCAGCAGCCCCACAGGGACCTGGGCTAATGAAAAACTGTTTTTT. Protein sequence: CASSPTGTWANEKLFF.

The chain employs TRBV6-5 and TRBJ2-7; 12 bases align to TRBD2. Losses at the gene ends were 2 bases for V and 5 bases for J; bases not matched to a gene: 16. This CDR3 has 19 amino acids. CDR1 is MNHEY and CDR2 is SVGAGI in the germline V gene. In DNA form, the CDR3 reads TGTGCCAGCAGTTACGTACGCGGACTAGCGGGACTAGCCCATCACGAGCAGTACTTC. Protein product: CASSYVRGLAGLAHHEQYF.

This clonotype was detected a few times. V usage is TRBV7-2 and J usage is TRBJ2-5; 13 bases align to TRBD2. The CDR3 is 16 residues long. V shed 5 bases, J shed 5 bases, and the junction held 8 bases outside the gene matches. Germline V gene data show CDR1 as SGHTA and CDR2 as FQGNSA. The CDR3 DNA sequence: TGTGCCAGCAGCGCCCAACTAGCGGGAGGGCGCGAGACCCAGTACTTC. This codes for CASSAQLAGGRETQYF. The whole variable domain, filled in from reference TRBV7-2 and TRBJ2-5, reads GAGVSQSPSNKVTEKGKDVELRCDPISGHTALYWYRQSLGQGLEFLIYFQGNSAPDKSGLPSDRFSAERTGGSVSTLTIQRTQQEDSAVYLCASSAQLAGGRETQYFGPGTRLLVL.

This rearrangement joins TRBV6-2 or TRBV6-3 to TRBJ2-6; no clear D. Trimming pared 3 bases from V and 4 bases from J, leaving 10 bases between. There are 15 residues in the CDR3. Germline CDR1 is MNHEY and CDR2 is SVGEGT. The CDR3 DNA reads TGTGCCAGCAGTTATTATGGGTCCGGGGCCAACGTCCTGACTTTC. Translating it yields CASSYYGSGANVLTF.

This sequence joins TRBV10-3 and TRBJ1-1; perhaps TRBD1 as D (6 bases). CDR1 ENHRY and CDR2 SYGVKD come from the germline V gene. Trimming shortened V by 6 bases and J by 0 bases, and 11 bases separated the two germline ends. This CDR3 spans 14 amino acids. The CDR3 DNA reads TGTGCCATCAGAAGACAGGAGTTGAACACTGAAGCTTTCTTT. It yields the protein CAIRRQELNTEAFF.

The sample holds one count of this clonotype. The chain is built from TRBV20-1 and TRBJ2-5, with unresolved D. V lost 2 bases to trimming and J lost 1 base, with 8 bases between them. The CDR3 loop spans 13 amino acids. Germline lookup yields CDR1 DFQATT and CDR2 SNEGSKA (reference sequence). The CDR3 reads CSARLPGQETQYF. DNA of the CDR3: TGCAGTGCTAGACTCCCGGGCCAAGAGACCCAGTACTTC.

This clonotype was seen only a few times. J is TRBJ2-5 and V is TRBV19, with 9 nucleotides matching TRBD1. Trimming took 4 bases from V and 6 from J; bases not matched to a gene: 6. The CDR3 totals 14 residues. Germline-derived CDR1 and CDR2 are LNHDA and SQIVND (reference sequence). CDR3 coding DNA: TGTGCCAGTAGTACCACAGGGGGCTCGAAGACCCAGTACTTC. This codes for CASSTTGGSKTQYF.

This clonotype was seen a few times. The CDR3: CASSLYRGDSGANVLTF. The CDR3, as DNA: TGTGCCAGCAGCTTGTACAGGGGGGACTCTGGGGCCAACGTCCTGACTTTC. The gene calls are TRBV5-5 and TRBJ2-6, with 8 bases aligning to TRBD1. The CDR3 totals 17 residues. Germline-derived CDR1 and CDR2 are SGHKS and YYEKEE (reference sequence). V lost 1 base and J lost 0; bases outside the gene matches: 3.

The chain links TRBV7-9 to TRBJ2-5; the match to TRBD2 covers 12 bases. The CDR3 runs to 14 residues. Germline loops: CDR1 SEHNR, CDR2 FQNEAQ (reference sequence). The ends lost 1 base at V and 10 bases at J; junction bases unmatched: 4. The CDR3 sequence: CASSLGLAGAGQYF. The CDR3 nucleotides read TGTGCCAGCAGCTTAGGACTAGCGGGGGCCGGCCAGTACTTC. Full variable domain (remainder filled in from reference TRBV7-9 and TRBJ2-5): DTGVSQNPRHKITKRGQNVTFRCDPISEHNRLYWYRQTLGQGPEFLTYFQNEAQLEKSRLLSDRFSAERPKGSFSTLEIQRTEQGDSAMYLCASSLGLAGAGQYFGPGTRLLVL.

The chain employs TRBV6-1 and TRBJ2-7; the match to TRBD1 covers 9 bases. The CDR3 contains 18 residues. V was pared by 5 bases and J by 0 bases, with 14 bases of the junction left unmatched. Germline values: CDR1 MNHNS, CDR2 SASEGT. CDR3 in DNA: TGTGCCAGCAGTCCAAGCCGGGGAGGACAGGGGAACTCCTACGAGCAGTACTTC. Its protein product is CASSPSRGGQGNSYEQYF.